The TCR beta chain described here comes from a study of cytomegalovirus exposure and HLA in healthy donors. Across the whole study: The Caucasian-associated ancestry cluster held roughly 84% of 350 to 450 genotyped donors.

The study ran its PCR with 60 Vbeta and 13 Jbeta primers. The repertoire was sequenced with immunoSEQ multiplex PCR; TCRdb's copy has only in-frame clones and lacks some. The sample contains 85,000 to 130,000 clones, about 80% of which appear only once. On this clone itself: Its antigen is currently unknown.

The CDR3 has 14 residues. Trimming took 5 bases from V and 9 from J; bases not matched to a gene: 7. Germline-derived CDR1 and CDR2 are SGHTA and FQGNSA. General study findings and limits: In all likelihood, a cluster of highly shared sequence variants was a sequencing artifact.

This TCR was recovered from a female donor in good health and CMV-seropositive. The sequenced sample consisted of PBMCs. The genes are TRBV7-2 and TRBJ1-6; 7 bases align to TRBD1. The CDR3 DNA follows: TGTGCCAGCAGCCAGGGGACAGCTGGTTCACCCCTCCACTTT. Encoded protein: CASSQGTAGSPLHF.